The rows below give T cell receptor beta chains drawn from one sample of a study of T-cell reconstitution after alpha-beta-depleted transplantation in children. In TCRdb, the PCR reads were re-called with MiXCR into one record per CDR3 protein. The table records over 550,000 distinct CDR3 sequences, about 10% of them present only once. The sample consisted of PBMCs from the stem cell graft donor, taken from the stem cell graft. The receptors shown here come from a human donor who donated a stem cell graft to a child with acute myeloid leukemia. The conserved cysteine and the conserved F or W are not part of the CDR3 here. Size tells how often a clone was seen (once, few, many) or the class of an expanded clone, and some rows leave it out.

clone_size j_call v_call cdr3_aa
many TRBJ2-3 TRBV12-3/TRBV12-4 ASSLTSSADTQY
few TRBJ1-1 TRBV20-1 SARTRDRYAEAF
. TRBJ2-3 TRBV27 ASSLVVSGRSGQY
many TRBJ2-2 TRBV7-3 ASSSAGVGELF
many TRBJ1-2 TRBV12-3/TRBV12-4 ASSLKGYGYT
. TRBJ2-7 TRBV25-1 ASSETGGSPLREQY
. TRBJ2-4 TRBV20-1 RASGTSGTWAKNIQY
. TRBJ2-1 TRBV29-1 SVGDIGRGSYNEQF
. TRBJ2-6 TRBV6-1 ASWNSGANVLT
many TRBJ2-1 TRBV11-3 ASSLGGLAGGRGNEQF
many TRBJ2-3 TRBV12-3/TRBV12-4 ASSFQSIGDTQY
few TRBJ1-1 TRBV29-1 SVDHVGGNTEAF
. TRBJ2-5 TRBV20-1 SATITRLVTSETQY
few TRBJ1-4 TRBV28 ASSLQNKLIVF
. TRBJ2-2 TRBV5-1 ATRTGESTGELF
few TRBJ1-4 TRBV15 ATSRAQAKLF
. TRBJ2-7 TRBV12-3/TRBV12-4 ASSPKSLYEQY
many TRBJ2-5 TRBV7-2 ASSLAYKEIQY
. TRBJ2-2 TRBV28 ASSLPTGELF
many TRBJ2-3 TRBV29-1 SVDVQDTQY
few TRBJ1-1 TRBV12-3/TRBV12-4 ASSGLGQATTEAF
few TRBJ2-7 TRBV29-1 SVEDSGTGAYEQY
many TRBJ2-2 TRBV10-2 ASSFSRGLITGELF
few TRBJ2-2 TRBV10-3 AIRERDTGELF
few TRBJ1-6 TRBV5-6 ASSLEQGQTPLH
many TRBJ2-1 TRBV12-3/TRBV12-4 ASSLAASGNNEQF
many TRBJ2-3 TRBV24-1 ATSDPAGGSPDTQY
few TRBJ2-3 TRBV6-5 ASSYGLLTDTQY
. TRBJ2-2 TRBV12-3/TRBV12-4 ASEQGLALNTGELF
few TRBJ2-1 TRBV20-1 SARVSGFSYNEQF
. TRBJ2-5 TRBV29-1 SVGRWKTQY
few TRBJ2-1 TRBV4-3 ASSQDGGNEQF
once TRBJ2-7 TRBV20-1 SARVRGALYEQY
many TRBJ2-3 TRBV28 ASSFITSGVSTDTQY
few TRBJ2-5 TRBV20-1 SAIGQLQETQY
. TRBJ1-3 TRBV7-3 ASSPTGGNTIY
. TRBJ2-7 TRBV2 ASSENLSSYEQY
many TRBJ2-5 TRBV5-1 ASSRSGPQETQY
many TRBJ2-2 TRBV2 ASSEGTSGPTGELF
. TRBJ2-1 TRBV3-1 ASSQVIAGGSNEQF
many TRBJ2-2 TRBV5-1 ASSLGAGTANTGELF
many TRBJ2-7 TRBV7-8 ASTTDRAPYEQY
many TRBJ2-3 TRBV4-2 ASSQELAAGVDTQY
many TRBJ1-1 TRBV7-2 ASSLAREVEAF
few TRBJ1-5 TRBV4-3 ASSQDLKGGQPQH
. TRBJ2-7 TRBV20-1 SAHGLAGINEQY
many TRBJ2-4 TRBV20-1 SARDHEGFTKNIQY
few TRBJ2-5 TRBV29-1 SVEMGGLETQY
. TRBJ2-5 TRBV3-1 ASRQGLVAETQY
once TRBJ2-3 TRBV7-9 ASSPGTSGSATDTQY